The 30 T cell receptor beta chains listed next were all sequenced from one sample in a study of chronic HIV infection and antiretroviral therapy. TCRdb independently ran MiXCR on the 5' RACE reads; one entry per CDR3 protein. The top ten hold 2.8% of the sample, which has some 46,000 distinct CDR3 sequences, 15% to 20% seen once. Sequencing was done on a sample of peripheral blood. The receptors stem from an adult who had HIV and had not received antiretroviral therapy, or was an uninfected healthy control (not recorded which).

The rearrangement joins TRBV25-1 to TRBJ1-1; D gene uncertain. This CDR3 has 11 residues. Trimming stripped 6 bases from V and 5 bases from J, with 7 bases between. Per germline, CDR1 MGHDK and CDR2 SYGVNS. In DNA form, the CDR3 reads TGTGCCAGCAGATCAAAGACTGAAGCTTTCTTT. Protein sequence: CASRSKTEAFF.

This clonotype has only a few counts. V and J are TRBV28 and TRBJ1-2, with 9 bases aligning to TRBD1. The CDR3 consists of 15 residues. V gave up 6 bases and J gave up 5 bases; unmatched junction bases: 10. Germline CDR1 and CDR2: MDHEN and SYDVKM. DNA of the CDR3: TGTGCCAGCAGACCTCGGACAGGGGAAGGTTATGGCTACACCTTC. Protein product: CASRPRTGEGYGYTF.

The CDR3 DNA reads TGTGCCAGCACCAAAAGGGGGGCATTTGAAGCTTTCTTT. This gives the protein CASTKRGAFEAFF. The chain has TRBV28 and TRBJ1-1; a possible D gene is TRBD1 (6 bases). The germline gives CDR1 MDHEN, CDR2 SYDVKM. The CDR3 is made up of 13 amino acids. The ends were cut back, 7 bases at V and 7 bases at J, with 16 bases in the middle.

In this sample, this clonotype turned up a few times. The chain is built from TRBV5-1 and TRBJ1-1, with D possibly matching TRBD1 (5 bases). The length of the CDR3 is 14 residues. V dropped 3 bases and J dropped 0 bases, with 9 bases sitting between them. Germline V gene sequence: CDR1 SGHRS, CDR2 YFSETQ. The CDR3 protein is CASSSWGLNTEAFF. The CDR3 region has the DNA TGCGCCAGCAGCTCGTGGGGACTGAACACTGAAGCTTTCTTT.

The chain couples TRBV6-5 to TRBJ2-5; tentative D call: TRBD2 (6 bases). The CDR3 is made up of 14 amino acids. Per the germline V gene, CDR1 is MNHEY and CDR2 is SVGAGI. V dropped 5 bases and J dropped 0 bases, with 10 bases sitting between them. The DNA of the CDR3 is TGTGCCAGCAGTCGCAGGGAGGACCAAGAGACCCAGTACTTC. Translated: CASSRREDQETQYF.

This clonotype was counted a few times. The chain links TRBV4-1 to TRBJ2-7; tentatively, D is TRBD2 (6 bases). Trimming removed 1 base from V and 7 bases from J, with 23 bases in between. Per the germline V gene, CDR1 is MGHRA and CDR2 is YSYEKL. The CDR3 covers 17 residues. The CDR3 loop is CASSQVDMGLTRGEQYF. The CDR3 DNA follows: TGCGCCAGCAGCCAAGTCGATATGGGACTGACTCGGGGTGAGCAGTACTTC.

CDR3 sequence reads: CASSIQASANYGYTF. CDR3 in DNA: TGTGCCAGTAGTATACAGGCCTCCGCTAACTATGGCTACACCTTC. The chain recombines TRBV19 with TRBJ1-2; D gene uncertain. The V end was cut by 2 bases, the J end by 0 bases, with 10 bases between. This CDR3 comprises 15 residues. Germline loops: CDR1 LNHDA, CDR2 SQIVND (reference sequence).

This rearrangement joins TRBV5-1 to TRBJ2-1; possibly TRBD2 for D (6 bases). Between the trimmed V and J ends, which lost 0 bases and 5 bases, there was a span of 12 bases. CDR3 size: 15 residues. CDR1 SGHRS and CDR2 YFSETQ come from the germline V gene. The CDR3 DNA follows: TGCGCCAGCAGCTTGGAGTGGGGGGACCACAATGAGCAGTTCTTC. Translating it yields CASSLEWGDHNEQFF.

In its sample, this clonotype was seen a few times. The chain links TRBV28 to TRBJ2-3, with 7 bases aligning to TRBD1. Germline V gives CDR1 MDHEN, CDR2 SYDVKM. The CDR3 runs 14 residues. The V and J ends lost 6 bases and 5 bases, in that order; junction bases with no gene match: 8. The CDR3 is CASRAGGQIDTQYF. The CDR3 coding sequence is TGTGCCAGCAGGGCAGGGGGTCAGATAGATACGCAGTATTTT.

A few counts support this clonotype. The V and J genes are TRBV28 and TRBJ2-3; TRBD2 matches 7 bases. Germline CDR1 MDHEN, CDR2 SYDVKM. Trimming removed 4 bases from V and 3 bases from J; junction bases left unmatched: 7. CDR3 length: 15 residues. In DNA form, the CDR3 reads TGTGCCAGCAGTTCTGGCGGGAGAAATACAGATACGCAGTATTTT. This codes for CASSSGGRNTDTQYF. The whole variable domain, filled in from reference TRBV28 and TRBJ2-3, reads DVKVTQSSRYLVKRTGEKVFLECVQDMDHENMFWYRQDPGLGLRLIYFSYDVKMKEKGDIPEGYSVSREKKERFSLILESASTNQTSMYLCASSSGGRNTDTQYFGPGTRLTVL.

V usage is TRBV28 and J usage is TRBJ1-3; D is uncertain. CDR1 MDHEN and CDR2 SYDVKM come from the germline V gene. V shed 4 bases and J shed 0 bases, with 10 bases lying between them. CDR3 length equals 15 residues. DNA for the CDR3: TGTGCCAGCAGTTACGGCCGAAGCTCTGGAAACACCATATATTTT. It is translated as CASSYGRSSGNTIYF.

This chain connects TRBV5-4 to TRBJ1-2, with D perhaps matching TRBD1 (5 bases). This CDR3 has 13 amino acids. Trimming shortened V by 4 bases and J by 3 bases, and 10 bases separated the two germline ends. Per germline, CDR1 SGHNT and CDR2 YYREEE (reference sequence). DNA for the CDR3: TGTGCCAGCAGCAGAGACAGAGACTATGGCTACACCTTC. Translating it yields CASSRDRDYGYTF.

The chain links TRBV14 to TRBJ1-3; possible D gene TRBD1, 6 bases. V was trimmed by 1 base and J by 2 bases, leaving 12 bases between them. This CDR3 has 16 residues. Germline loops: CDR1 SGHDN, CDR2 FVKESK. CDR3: CASSQAYRETGNTIYF. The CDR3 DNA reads TGTGCCAGCAGCCAAGCCTACAGGGAGACTGGAAACACCATATATTTT.

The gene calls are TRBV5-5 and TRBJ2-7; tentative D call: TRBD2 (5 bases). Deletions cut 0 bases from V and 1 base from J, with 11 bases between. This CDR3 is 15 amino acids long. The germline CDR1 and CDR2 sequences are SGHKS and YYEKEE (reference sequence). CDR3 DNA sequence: TGTGCCAGCAGCTTGGAGGTCCCGGGATCCTACGAGCAGTACTTC. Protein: CASSLEVPGSYEQYF.

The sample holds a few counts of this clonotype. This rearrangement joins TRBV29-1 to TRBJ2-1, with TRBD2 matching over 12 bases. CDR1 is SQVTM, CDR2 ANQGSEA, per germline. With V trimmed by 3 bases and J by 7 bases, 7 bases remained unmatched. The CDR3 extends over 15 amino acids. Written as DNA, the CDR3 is TGCAGCGTTGAGTTAGGACTAGCGGGACATAATGAGCAGTTCTTC. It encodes CSVELGLAGHNEQFF.

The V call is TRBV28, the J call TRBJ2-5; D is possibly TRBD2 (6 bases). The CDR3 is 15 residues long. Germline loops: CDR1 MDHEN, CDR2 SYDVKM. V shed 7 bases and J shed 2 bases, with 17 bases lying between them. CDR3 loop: CASKAGWGRQETQYF. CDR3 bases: TGTGCCAGCAAAGCGGGTTGGGGACGGCAAGAGACCCAGTACTTC.

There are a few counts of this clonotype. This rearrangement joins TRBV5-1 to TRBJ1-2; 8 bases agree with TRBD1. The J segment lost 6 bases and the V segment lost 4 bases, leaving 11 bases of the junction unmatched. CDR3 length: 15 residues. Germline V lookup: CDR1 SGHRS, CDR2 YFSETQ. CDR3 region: CASSAGGPTSDGYTF. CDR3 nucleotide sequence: TGCGCCAGCAGCGCAGGGGGCCCCACGAGCGATGGCTACACCTTC.

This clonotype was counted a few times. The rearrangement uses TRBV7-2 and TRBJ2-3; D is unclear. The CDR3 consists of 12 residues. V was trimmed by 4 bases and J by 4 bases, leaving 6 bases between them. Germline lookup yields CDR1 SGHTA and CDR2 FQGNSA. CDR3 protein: CASSSLADTQYF. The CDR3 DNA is TGTGCCAGCAGCTCCCTAGCAGATACGCAGTATTTT.

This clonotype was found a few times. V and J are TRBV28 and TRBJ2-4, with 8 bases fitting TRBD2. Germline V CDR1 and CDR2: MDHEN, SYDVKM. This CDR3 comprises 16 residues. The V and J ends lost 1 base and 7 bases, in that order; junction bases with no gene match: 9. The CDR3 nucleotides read TGTGCCAGCAGTTTATACGGGGCGGGAGGACAGAACATTCAGTACTTC. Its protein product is CASSLYGAGGQNIQYF.

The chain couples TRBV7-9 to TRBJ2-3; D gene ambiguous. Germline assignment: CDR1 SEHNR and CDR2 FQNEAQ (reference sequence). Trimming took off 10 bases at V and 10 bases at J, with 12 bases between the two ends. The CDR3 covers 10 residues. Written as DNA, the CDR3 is TGTGCCACCTCATTAAGCGCGCAGTATTTT. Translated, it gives CATSLSAQYF.

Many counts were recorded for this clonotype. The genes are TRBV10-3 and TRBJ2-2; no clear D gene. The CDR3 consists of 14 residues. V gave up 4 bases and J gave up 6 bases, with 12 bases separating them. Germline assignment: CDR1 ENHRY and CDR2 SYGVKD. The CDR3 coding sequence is TGTGCCATCAGTGGGATAGAAGGGCCCGGGGAGCTGTTTTTT. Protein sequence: CAISGIEGPGELFF.

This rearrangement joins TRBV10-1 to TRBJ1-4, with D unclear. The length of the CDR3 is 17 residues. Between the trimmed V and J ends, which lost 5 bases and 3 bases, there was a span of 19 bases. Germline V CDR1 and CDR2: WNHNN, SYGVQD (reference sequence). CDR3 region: CASSPSGKGPANEKLFF. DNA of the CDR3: TGCGCCAGCAGTCCGTCGGGTAAAGGCCCAGCTAATGAAAAACTGTTTTTT.

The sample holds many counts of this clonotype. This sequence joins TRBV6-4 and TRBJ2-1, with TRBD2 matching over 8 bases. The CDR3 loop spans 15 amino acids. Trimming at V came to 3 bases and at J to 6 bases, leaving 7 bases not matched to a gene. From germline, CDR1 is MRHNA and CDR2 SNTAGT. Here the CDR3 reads CASSDTGLVANEQFF. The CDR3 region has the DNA TGTGCCAGCAGTGATACGGGACTAGTAGCCAATGAGCAGTTCTTC.

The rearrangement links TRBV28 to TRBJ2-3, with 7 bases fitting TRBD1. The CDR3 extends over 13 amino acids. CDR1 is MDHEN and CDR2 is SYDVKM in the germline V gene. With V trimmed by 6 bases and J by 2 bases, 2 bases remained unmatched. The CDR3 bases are TGTGCCAGCAGCGGACAGGTCACAGATACGCAGTATTTT. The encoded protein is CASSGQVTDTQYF. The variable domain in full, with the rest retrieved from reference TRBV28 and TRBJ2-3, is DVKVTQSSRYLVKRTGEKVFLECVQDMDHENMFWYRQDPGLGLRLIYFSYDVKMKEKGDIPEGYSVSREKKERFSLILESASTNQTSMYLCASSGQVTDTQYFGPGTRLTVL.

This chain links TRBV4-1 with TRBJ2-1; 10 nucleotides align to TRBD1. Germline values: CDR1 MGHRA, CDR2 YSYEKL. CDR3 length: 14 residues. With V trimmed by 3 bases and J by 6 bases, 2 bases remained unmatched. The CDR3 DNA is TGCGCCAGCAGCCACCGGACAGGGGGCAATGAGCAGTTCTTC. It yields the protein CASSHRTGGNEQFF.

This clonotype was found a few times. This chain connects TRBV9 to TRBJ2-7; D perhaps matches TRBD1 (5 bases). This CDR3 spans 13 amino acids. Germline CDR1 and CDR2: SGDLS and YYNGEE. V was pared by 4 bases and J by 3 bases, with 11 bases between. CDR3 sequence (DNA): TGTGCCAGCAGCCCGGACATGCACTACGAGCAGTACTTC. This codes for CASSPDMHYEQYF.

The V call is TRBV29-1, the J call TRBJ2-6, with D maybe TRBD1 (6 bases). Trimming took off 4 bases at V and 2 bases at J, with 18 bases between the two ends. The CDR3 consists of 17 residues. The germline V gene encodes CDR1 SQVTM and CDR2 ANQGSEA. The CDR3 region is CSVASIQQGTGANVLTF. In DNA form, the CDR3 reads TGCAGCGTTGCAAGTATCCAACAGGGAACTGGGGCCAACGTCCTGACTTTC.

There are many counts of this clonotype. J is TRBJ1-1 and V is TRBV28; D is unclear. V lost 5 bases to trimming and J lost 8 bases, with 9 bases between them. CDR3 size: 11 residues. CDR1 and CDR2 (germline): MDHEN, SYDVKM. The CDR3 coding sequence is TGTGCCAGCAGTGAGAGGTTAGAAGCTTTCTTT. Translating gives CASSERLEAFF.

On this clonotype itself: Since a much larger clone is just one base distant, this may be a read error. The CDR3 here is CVSSVVGDTQYF. The CDR3 nucleotides read TGTGTCAGCAGCGTAGTAGGTGATACGCAGTATTTT. The rearrangement joins TRBV9 to TRBJ2-3; D is uncertain. This CDR3 region has 12 residues. Germline values: CDR1 SGDLS, CDR2 YYNGEE.

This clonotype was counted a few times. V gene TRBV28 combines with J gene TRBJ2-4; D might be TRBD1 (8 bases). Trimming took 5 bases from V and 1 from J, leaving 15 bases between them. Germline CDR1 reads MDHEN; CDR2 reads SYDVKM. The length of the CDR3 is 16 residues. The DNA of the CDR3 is TGTGCCAGCAGTGAACAGGGGGGGGCGGCCAAAAACATTCAGTACTTC. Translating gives CASSEQGGAAKNIQYF.